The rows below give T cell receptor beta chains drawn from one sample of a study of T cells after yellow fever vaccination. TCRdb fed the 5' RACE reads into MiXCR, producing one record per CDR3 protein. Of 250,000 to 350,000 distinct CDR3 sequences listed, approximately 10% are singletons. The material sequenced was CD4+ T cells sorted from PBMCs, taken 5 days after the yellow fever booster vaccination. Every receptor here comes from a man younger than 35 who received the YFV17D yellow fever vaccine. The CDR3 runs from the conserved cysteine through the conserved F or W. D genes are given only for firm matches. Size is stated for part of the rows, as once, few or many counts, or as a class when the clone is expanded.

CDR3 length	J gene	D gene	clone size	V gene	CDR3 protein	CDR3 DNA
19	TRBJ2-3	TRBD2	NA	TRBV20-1	CSAREILGSGGLSTDTQYF	TGCAGTGCTAGAGAAATTTTGGGTAGCGGGGGCCTTTCAACGGATACGCAGTATTTT
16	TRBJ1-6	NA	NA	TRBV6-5	CASSMQGSRVVSPLHF	TGTGCCAGCAGTATGCAGGGATCCCGCGTAGTTTCACCCCTCCACTTT
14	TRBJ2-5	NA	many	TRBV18	CASSPPASYETQYF	TGTGCCAGCTCACCACCGGCTAGCTATGAGACCCAGTACTTC
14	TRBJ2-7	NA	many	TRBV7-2	CASSWGGGSYEQYF	TGTGCCAGCAGCTGGGGAGGGGGATCCTACGAGCAGTACTTC
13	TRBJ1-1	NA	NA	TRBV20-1	CSAIYPGITEAFF	TGCAGTGCTATCTACCCGGGCATCACTGAAGCTTTCTTT
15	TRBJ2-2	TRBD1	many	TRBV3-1	CASSPRGPGTGELFF	TGTGCCAGCAGCCCCAGGGGGCCAGGGACCGGGGAGCTGTTTTTT
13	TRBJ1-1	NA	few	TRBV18	CASSPPSNTEAFF	TGTGCCAGCTCACCACCATCGAACACTGAAGCTTTCTTT
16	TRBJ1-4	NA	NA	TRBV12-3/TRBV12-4	CASSSVAGTLWGKLFF	TGTGCCAGCAGCTCCGTGGCCGGGACACTGTGGGGAAAACTGTTTTTT
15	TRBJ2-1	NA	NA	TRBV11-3	CASSPTGPPPQEQFF	TGTGCCAGCAGCCCTACGGGCCCTCCGCCCCAGGAGCAGTTCTTC
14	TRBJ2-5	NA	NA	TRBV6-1	CASSGQMGRETQYF	TGTGCCAGCAGTGGACAAATGGGGCGAGAGACCCAGTACTTC
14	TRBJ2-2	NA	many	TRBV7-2	CASSLSTNPGELFF	TGTGCCAGCAGCTTATCGACAAACCCCGGGGAGCTGTTTTTT
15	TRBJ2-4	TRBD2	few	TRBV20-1	CSARLAGLAKNIQYF	TGCAGTGCAAGACTAGCGGGGTTAGCCAAAAACATTCAGTACTTC
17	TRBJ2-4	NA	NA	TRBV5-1	CASSLVGEALAKNIQYF	TGCGCCAGCAGCTTGGTCGGGGAGGCTCTAGCCAAAAACATTCAGTACTTC
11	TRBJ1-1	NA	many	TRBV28	CASSLHTEAFF	TGTGCCAGCAGTTTACACACCGAAGCTTTCTTT
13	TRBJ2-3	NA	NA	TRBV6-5	CASSYSLRDTQYF	TGTGCCAGCAGTTACTCGTTACGCGATACGCAGTATTTT
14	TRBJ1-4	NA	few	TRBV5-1	CASSLGSTNEKLFF	TGCGCCAGCAGCTTGGGATCAACTAATGAAAAACTGTTTTTT
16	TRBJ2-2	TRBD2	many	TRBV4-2	CASSRLAGLNTGELFF	TGTGCCAGCAGCCGCCTAGCGGGTTTGAACACCGGGGAGCTGTTTTTT
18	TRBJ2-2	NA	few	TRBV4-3	CASSQDPRGPVDAGELFF	TGCGCCAGCAGCCAAGATCCTCGAGGACCGGTTGACGCCGGGGAGCTGTTTTTT
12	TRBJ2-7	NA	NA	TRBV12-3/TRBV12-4	CASSRQYYEQYF	TGTGCCAGCAGCAGACAGTACTACGAGCAGTACTTC
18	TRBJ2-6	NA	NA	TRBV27	CASSLGGLSVSGANVLTF	TGTGCCAGCAGTTTGGGGGGCCTTTCGGTGTCTGGGGCCAACGTCCTGACTTTC
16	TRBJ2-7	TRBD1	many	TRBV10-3	CAISEYRTGRSYEQYF	TGTGCCATCAGTGAGTACAGGACAGGGCGTTCCTACGAGCAGTACTTC
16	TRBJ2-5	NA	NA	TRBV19	CASSIGVSPLQETQYF	TGTGCCAGTAGTATAGGGGTCAGCCCACTCCAAGAGACCCAGTACTTC
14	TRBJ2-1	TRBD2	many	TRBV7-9	CASSFGTSGDEQFF	TGTGCCAGCAGCTTTGGAACTAGCGGGGACGAGCAGTTCTTC
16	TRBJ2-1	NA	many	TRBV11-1	CASSQTIRDSYNEQFF	TGTGCCAGCAGCCAGACGATACGGGACTCCTACAATGAGCAGTTCTTC
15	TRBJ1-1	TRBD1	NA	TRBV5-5	CASSFRTGWGTEAFF	TGTGCCAGCAGCTTCAGGACAGGGTGGGGCACTGAAGCTTTCTTT
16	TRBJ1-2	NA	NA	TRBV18	CASSPLSGTREHGYTF	TGTGCCAGCTCACCACTGTCCGGGACTCGGGAGCATGGCTACACCTTC
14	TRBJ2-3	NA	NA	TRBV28	CASSLVDRADTQYF	TGTGCCAGCAGTTTAGTTGACCGGGCAGATACGCAGTATTTT
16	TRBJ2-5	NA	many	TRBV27	CASSSAGQPLRGAQYF	TGTGCCAGCAGTTCTGCGGGACAGCCTTTGAGGGGGGCCCAGTACTTC
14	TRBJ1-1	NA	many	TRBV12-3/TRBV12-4	CASTMWLGGTEAFF	TGTGCCAGCACTATGTGGTTAGGGGGCACTGAAGCTTTCTTT
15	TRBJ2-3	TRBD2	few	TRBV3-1	CASSQDLAGRDTQYF	TGTGCCAGCAGCCAAGATCTAGCGGGGCGTGATACGCAGTATTTT
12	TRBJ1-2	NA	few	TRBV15	CATSGLTYGYTF	TGTGCCACCAGCGGGTTAACCTATGGCTACACCTTC
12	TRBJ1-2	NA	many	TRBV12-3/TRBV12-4	CASSSQDYGYTF	TGTGCCAGCAGTTCCCAGGACTATGGCTACACCTTC
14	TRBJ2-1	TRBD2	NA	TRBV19	CASSTSGGHNEQFF	TGTGCCAGTAGTACCTCGGGGGGACACAATGAGCAGTTCTTC
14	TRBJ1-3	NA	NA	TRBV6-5	CASIQSNSGNTIYF	TGTGCCAGCATCCAATCCAACTCTGGAAACACCATATATTTT
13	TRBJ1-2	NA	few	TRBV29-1	CSVEVGSRIHYTF	TGCAGCGTTGAAGTCGGTAGTCGGATCCATTACACCTTC
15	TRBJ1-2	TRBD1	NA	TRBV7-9	CASSQLDRGVRGYTF	TGTGCCAGCAGCCAATTAGACAGGGGCGTACGAGGCTACACCTTC
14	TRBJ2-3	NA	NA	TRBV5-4	CASSLAGDTDTQYF	TGTGCCAGCAGCTTGGCAGGTGACACAGATACGCAGTATTTT
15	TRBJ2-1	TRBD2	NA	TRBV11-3	CASSYSGGAGYEQFF	TGTGCCAGCAGCTATAGCGGGGGGGCCGGATATGAGCAGTTCTTC
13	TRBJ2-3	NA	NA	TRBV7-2	CASSFRGTDTQYF	TGTGCCAGCAGCTTTAGGGGCACAGATACGCAGTATTTT
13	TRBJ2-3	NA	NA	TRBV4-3	CASSQAPDSQKYF	TGCGCCAGCAGCCAAGCCCCGGACTCCCAAAAGTATTTT
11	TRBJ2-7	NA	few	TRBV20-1	CSARGVYEQYF	TGCAGTGCTAGAGGGGTATACGAGCAGTACTTC
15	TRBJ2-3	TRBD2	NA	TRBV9	CASTSGLVRSDTQYF	TGTGCCAGCACCTCGGGACTAGTAAGATCAGATACGCAGTATTTT
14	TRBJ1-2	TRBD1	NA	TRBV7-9	CASSWGQGNYGYTF	TGTGCCAGCAGCTGGGGACAGGGGAACTATGGCTACACCTTC
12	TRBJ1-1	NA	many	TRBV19	CASKDLNTEAFF	TGTGCCAGTAAAGATCTGAACACTGAAGCTTTCTTT
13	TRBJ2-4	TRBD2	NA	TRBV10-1	CASSEAGGNIQYF	TGCGCCAGCAGTGAAGCGGGGGGGAACATTCAGTACTTC
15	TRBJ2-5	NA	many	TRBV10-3	CAISESGRQIETQYF	TGTGCCATCAGTGAGTCGGGCCGACAAATAGAGACCCAGTACTTC
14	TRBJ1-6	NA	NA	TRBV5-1	CASSLGRRNSPLHF	TGCGCCAGCAGCTTGGGGCGCAGGAATTCACCCCTCCACTTT
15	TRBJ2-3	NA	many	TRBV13	CASSPRTGSTDTQYF	TGTGCCAGCAGCCCGAGGACGGGTAGCACAGATACGCAGTATTTT
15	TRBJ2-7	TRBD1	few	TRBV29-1	CSVYKLRDRAYEQYF	TGCAGCGTTTATAAACTGAGGGACAGGGCCTACGAGCAGTACTTC
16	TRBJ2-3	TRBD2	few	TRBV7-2	CASSLVPRGGQDTQYF	TGTGCCAGCAGCTTAGTTCCGCGGGGGGGCCAAGATACGCAGTATTTT
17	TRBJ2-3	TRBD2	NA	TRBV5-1	CASSLLVAGGPQDTQYF	TGCGCCAGCAGCTTGTTGGTAGCGGGGGGGCCTCAAGATACGCAGTATTTT
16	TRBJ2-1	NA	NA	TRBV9	CASSSTAFAGYNEQFF	TGTGCCAGCAGCTCGACAGCTTTTGCCGGGTACAATGAGCAGTTCTTC
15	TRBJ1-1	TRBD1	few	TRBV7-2	CASSLDRGPHQQAFF	TGTGCCAGCAGCTTAGACAGGGGGCCGCACCAACAAGCTTTCTTT
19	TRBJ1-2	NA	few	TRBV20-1	CSASRPGLVGVRFSYGYTF	TGCAGTGCTAGTAGGCCGGGTTTGGTTGGGGTTCGCTTCTCCTATGGCTACACCTTC
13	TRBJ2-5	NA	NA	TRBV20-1	CSAPGSGTETQYF	TGCAGTGCGCCCGGGTCAGGGACAGAGACCCAGTACTTC
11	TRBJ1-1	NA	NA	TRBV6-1	CASSDMGVTFF	TGTGCCAGCAGTGATATGGGGGTAACTTTCTTT
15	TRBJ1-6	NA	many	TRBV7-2	CASTSRSSYNSPLHF	TGTGCCAGCACCTCCCGTAGCTCCTATAATTCACCCCTCCACTTT
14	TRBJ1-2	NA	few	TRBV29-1	CSVDMGAPYYGYTF	TGCAGCGTTGATATGGGGGCACCATACTATGGCTACACCTTC
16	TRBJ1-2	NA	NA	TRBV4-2	CASSQVQSGGAYGYTF	TGTGCCAGCAGCCAAGTTCAGTCCGGGGGGGCCTATGGCTACACCTTC